This T cell receptor beta chain was recovered during a study of CD8+CD57+ T cells in acquired aplastic anemia. Overall study: Sorted CD4+ and CD8+ cell DNA averaged around 3 ug. Study results and caveats: Patients and controls shared 25 to 30 CD8+ CDR3 sequences, which appeared highly expressed in patients and within their immunodominant clones.

With regard to this clonotype: What it binds is unknown.

Trimming removed 4 bases at V and 3 bases at J, with 9 bases between. The CDR3 is made up of 13 amino acids. The V gene's germline CDR1 is LGHDT and CDR2 YNNKEL (reference sequence). Before being chosen for sequencing, patients had shown CD8+CD57+ cell expansion by flow cytometry. Patients had received no therapy at the time of blood sampling. Both TCR beta VDJ combination and CDR3 sequence profiling were carried out. Genomic DNA was the template for this profiling. TCRdb re-called the reads through MiXCR, storing one row per CDR3 protein. This repertoire shows hundreds of thousands of distinct CDR3 sequences, under 40% found once; its top ten account for nearly 0.85%.

The specimen sequenced was sorted CD4+, CD8+, or CD8+CD57+ T cells (not recorded which) from PBMCs. This receptor was identified in a human donor with aplastic anemia. The chain carries TRBV3-1 and TRBJ1-2; tentatively, D is TRBD1 (5 bases). In DNA, the CDR3 is TGTGCCAGCAGCCGGGACGGAGACTATGGCTACACCTTC. It codes for CASSRDGDYGYTF.